This TCR beta chain was captured in a study of T-cell reconstitution after alpha-beta-depleted transplantation in children. Unique molecular identifiers featured in how the TCRbeta library was prepared. TCRdb re-analysed the PCR reads in MiXCR, keeping a single row per CDR3 protein. The repertoire holds some 280,000 distinct CDR3 sequences, with almost 10% as singletons. Trimming removed 3 bases at V and 0 bases at J, with 16 bases between. Germline CDR1 is DFQATT and CDR2 is SNEGSKA (reference sequence). The CDR3 runs to 16 residues. Sample: PBMCs from the stem cell graft donor, taken from the stem cell graft. The receptor was isolated from a human donor who donated a stem cell graft to a child with SCID. The chain carries TRBV20-1 and TRBJ2-3; the D is unclear. CDR3 DNA: TGCAGTGCTAGTTTAGGGCGACACTCTAGCACAGATACGCAGTATTTT. Its translation: CSASLGRHSSTDTQYF.